The present TCR beta chain was sequenced within a study of T cell repertoires in cytomegalovirus infection (dated by TCRdb to between 2018 and 2021). Background for the entire study: The peptide stimulations were aimed at well-studied HLA-B-restricted epitopes as well as recently identified HLA-C-restricted CMV epitopes, whose presentation resists viral immunomodulation. Donor HLA type was relevant to the analysis, because carriage of CMV infection together with the matching HLA type was indicated by public TCR beta signatures.

What the work shows at the level of the full study, not this receptor alone: In the ex vivo response, HLA-C-restricted CMV-specific TCR beta clonotypes were dominant, and in two of eight donors the single most frequent clonotype came from this HLA-C-restricted group. Cumulative frequency of public TCR beta family members discriminated carriers of CMV infection plus the relevant HLA type in this cohort and an independent roughly 350-donor cohort.

This clonotype was recorded many times. Which antigen it targets is not known. Base qualities were left out, and no much larger clone turns up one base away. The CDR3, from cysteine to phenylalanine, totals 16 residues. The retained sequence is limited to the CDR3, 48 bases, with the frame set at the first base. Per the germline V gene, SGHVS is the CDR1 and FNYEAQ is the CDR2. V and J are trimmed by 2 bases and 4 bases, and the gene matches miss 7 bases of the junction. Sequenced using an Illumina HiSeq 1500. TCRdb reworked the public reads: Q25 trimming with fastp, MiXCR clone assembly, productive beta chains retained. A single entry per CDR3 protein holds the most common genes and DNA from its merged rows. Within this sample are 300,000 or so distinct CDR3 sequences, with approximately 25% of them counted one time only. The ten largest clones represent about 14% of the sample. The treatment or condition label here, explained by the study, means: in vitro stimulation with specific CMV peptide epitopes to enrich CMV-specific T cells.

The chain employs TRBV7-6 and TRBJ1-4; 7 bases in between match TRBD1. This receptor was obtained from a human donor in good health (CMV status not recorded). Some clones in this sample may be carry-over from other donors' samples. The sample in question was cultured PBMCs, obtained from culture after CMV antigen stimulation. Here the CDR3 is given as CASSLRPGQSNEKLFF. The nucleotide sequence is given as TGTGCCAGCAGCTTACGCCCGGGACAGAGTAATGAAAAACTGTTTTTT.